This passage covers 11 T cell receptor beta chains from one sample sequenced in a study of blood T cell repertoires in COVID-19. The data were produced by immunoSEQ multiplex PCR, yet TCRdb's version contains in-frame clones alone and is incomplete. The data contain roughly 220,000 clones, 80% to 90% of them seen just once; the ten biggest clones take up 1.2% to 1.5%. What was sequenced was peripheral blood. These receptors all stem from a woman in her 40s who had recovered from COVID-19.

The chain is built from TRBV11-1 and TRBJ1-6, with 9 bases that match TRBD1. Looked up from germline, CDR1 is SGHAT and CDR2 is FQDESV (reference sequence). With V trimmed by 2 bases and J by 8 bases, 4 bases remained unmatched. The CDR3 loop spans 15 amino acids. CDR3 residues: CASSLRQGVDSPLHF. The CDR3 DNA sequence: TGTGCCAGCAGCTTAAGACAGGGGGTCGATTCACCCCTCCACTTT.

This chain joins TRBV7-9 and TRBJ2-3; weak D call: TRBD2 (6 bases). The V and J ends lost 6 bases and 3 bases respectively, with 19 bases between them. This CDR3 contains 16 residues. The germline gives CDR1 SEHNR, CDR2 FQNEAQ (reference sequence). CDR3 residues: CASRLLGGMGTDTQYF. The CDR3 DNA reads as TGTGCCAGCAGGTTACTCGGAGGGATGGGGACAGATACGCAGTATTTT.

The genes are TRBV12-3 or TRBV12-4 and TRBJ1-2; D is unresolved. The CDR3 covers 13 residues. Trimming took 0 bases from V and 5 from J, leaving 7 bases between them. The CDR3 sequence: CASSLAHRYGYTF. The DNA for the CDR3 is TGTGCCAGCAGTTTAGCGCATCGGTATGGCTACACCTTC.

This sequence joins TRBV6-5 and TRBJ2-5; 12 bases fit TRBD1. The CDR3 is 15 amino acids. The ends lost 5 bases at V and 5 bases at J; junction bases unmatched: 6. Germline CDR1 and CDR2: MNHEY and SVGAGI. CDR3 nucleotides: TGTGCCAGCAGTCGCGGGACAGGGGGCGGGGAGACCCAGTACTTC. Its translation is CASSRGTGGGETQYF.

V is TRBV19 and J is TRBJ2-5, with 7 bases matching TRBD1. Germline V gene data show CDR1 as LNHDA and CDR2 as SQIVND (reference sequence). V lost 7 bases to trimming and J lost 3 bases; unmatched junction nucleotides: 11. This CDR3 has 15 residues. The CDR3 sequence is CASTLTGVHKETQYF. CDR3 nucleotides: TGTGCCAGTACTTTAACAGGGGTCCATAAAGAGACCCAGTACTTC.

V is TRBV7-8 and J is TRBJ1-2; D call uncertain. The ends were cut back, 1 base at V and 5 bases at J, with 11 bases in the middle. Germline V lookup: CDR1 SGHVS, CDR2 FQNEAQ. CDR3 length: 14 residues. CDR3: CASSLVTVEYGYTF. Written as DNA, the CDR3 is TGTGCCAGCAGCTTAGTAACAGTCGAGTATGGCTACACCTTC.

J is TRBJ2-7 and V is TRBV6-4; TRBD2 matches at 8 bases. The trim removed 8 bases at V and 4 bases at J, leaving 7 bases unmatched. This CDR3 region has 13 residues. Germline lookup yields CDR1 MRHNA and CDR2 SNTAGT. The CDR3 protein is CASAEIAGYEQYF. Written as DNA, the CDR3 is TGTGCCAGCGCGGAAATAGCGGGATACGAGCAGTACTTC.

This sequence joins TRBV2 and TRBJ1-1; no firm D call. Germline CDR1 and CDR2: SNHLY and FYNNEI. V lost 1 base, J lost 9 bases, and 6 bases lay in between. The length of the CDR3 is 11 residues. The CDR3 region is CASSEGGKAFF. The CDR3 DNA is TGTGCCAGCAGTGAAGGAGGAAAAGCTTTCTTT. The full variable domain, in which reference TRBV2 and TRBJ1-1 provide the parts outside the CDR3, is EPEVTQTPSHQVTQMGQEVILRCVPISNHLYFYWYRQILGQKVEFLVSFYNNEISEKSEIFDDQFSVERPDGSNFTLKIRSTKLEDSAMYFCASSEGGKAFFGQGTRLTVV.

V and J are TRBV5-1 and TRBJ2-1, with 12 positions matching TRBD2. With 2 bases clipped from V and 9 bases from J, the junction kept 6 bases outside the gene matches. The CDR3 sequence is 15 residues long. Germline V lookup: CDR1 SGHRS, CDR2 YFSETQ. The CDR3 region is CASSFSTSGGSEQFF. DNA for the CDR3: TGCGCCAGCAGCTTTTCGACTAGCGGGGGAAGTGAGCAGTTCTTC.

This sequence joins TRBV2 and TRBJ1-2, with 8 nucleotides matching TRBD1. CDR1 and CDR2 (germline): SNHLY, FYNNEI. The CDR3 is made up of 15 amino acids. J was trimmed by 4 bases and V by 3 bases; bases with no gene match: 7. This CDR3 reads CASSDPWTGIYGYTF. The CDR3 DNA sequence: TGTGCCAGCAGTGATCCCTGGACAGGGATCTATGGCTACACCTTC.

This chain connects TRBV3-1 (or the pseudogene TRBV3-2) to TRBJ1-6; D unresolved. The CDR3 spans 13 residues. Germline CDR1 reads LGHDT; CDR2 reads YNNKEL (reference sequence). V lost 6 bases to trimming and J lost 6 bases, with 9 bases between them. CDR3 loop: CASRSSSNSPLHF. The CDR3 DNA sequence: TGTGCCAGCAGGTCCTCGAGTAATTCACCCCTCCACTTT.